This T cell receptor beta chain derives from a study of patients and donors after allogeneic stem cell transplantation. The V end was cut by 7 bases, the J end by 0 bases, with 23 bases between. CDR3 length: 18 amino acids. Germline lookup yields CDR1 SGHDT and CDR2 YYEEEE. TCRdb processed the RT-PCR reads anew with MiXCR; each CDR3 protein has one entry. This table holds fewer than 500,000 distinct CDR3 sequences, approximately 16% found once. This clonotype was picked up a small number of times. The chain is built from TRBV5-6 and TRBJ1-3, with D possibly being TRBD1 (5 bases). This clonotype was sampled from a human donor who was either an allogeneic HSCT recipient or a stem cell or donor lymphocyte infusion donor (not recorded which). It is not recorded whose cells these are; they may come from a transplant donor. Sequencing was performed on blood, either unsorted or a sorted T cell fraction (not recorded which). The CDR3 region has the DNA TGTGCCAGCGGATTGCTTGCAGGGCGACATAGCTCTGGAAACACCATATATTTT. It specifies CASGLLAGRHSSGNTIYF.